The 18 T cell receptor beta chains below all came from one sample that was sequenced in a study of cytomegalovirus exposure and HLA in healthy donors. Use of 60 Vbeta and 13 Jbeta primers characterized the PCR. TCRdb's table, derived via immunoSEQ multiplex PCR, lists solely in-frame clones and lacks some. Of 180,000 or so clones listed, 77% are singletons. The sample consisted of PBMCs. Every receptor here comes from a man aged 18-30 years in good health and CMV-seronegative.

This chain connects TRBV2 to TRBJ2-6, with 8 bases that match TRBD1. The CDR3 is made up of 17 amino acids. V trimming: 2 bases; J trimming: 1 base; junction bases outside the gene matches: 4. Germline loops: CDR1 SNHLY, CDR2 FYNNEI. The CDR3 region is CASSEQGAGSGANVLTF. CDR3 DNA sequence: TGTGCCAGCAGTGAACAGGGGGCTGGGTCTGGGGCCAACGTCCTGACTTTC.

The J gene is TRBJ1-1, the V gene TRBV9, with 7 bases aligning to TRBD1. The CDR3 has 13 amino acids. V gave up 4 bases and J gave up 4 bases; unmatched junction bases: 4. CDR1 and CDR2 (germline): SGDLS, YYNGEE. The CDR3 sequence is CASSIGGGTEAFF. The CDR3 DNA follows: TGTGCCAGCAGCATAGGGGGCGGCACTGAAGCTTTCTTT.

Only one count was recorded for this clone. The genes are TRBV30 and TRBJ2-1; 10 bases agree with TRBD2. CDR1 and CDR2 (germline): GTSNPN, SVGIG (reference sequence). The CDR3 extends over 15 amino acids. The J segment lost 4 bases and the V segment lost 0 bases, leaving 3 bases of the junction unmatched. As DNA, the CDR3 is TGTGCCTGGAGTGTACTAGCGGGGCCATACAATGAGCAGTTCTTC. Translating gives CAWSVLAGPYNEQFF.

This clone was detected only once. The chain couples TRBV5-1 to TRBJ1-4, with 8 bases identical to TRBD1. V trimming: 4 bases; J trimming: 8 bases; junction bases outside the gene matches: 10. Germline V gene lookup returns CDR1 SGHRS and CDR2 YFSETQ. This CDR3 spans 15 amino acids. DNA for the CDR3: TGCGCCAGCAGCCCCCAGGGGGCGCGGGGGGAAAAACTGTTTTTT. Its protein product is CASSPQGARGEKLFF.

In nucleotides, the CDR3 is TGCGCCAGCCGGGAGGGGGGCTTACCTAGCACAGATACGCAGTATTTT. Amino acids: CASREGGLPSTDTQYF. The chain employs TRBV5-1 and TRBJ2-3, with 8 bases that match TRBD2. The CDR3 extends over 16 amino acids. Trimming at V came to 7 bases and at J to 0 bases, leaving 10 bases not matched to a gene. Germline CDR1 is SGHRS and CDR2 is YFSETQ. The full variable domain, completed using reference TRBV5-1 and TRBJ2-3, is KAGVTQTPRYLIKTRGQQVTLSCSPISGHRSVSWYQQTPGQGLQFLFEYFSETQRNKGNFPGRFSGRQFSNSRSEMNVSTLELGDSALYLCASREGGLPSTDTQYFGPGTRLTVL.

This chain joins TRBV4-3 and TRBJ2-1; D gene ambiguous. Germline loops: CDR1 LGHNA, CDR2 YSLEER. V was cut by 3 bases and J by 15 bases, with 18 bases left in between. The length of the CDR3 is 13 residues. The CDR3 DNA reads as TGCGCCAGCAGCCATGATTACGGCTCGTCAGGGTTCTTC. Translated: CASSHDYGSSGFF.

Only one count was recorded for this clone. The chain links TRBV6-5 to TRBJ1-1; 9 nucleotides match TRBD1. CDR1 is MNHEY and CDR2 is SVGAGI in the germline V gene. The CDR3 is made up of 13 amino acids. V gave up 2 bases and J gave up 11 bases; unmatched junction bases: 6. CDR3 loop: CASSYGDRVGAFF. The CDR3 bases are TGTGCCAGCAGTTACGGGGACAGGGTGGGCGCTTTCTTT.

The V call is TRBV30, the J call TRBJ1-1; tentative D call: TRBD1 (5 bases). V shed 0 bases and J shed 7 bases, with 12 bases lying between them. The CDR3 sequence is 13 residues long. Germline V gene lookup returns CDR1 GTSNPN and CDR2 SVGIG (reference sequence). This chain's CDR3 is CAWSVRVGREAFF. For the CDR3, the DNA is TGTGCCTGGAGTGTACGGGTGGGGCGTGAAGCTTTCTTT.

This clone was counted once. Here the CDR3 DNA reads TGTGCCAGCAGTGAACGGACGGGAAACTATGGCTACACCTTC. Protein sequence: CASSERTGNYGYTF. The V call is TRBV6-1, the J call TRBJ1-2, with D uncertain. V lost 2 bases and J lost 2, with 9 bases in between. This CDR3 has 14 amino acids. CDR1 MNHNS and CDR2 SASEGT come from the germline V gene.

The chain has TRBV5-1 and TRBJ2-7, with TRBD2 matching 12 bases. V was pared by 2 bases and J by 5 bases, with 8 bases of the junction left unmatched. Per germline, CDR1 SGHRS and CDR2 YFSETQ. This CDR3 contains 16 residues. The CDR3 nucleotides read TGCGCCAGCAGCTTTACTAGCGGGAGGAATGGGAACGAGCAGTACTTC. This sequence encodes CASSFTSGRNGNEQYF.

The V gene is TRBV7-9, the J gene TRBJ2-5; 7 bases align to TRBD1. The germline V gene has CDR1 SEHNR and CDR2 FQNEAQ (reference sequence). The CDR3 length is 15 residues. Trimming removed 4 bases from V and 1 base from J; junction bases left unmatched: 6. The CDR3, as DNA: TGTGCCAGCAGCTCTGGACAGGTCGGCCAAGAGACCCAGTACTTC. It yields the protein CASSSGQVGQETQYF.

The chain couples TRBV7-2 to TRBJ1-2; D gene uncertain. CDR1 and CDR2 (germline): SGHTA, FQGNSA. CDR3 length: 15 residues. Trimming stripped 2 bases from V and 5 bases from J, with 15 bases between. CDR3 sequence (DNA): TGTGCCAGCAGCTTATCTCCGCCGACGACATATGGCTACACCTTC. This translates into CASSLSPPTTYGYTF.

The V and J genes are TRBV2 and TRBJ2-2, with TRBD2 matching 10 bases. The J segment lost 8 bases and the V segment lost 8 bases, leaving 11 bases of the junction unmatched. The germline V gene encodes CDR1 SNHLY and CDR2 FYNNEI. The CDR3 runs to 15 residues. The CDR3, as DNA: TGTGCCAGCTCTGGGGCTAGCGGGAGCTCTGGGGAGCTGTTTTTT. Amino acids: CASSGASGSSGELFF.

The V gene is TRBV18, the J gene TRBJ1-1; no clear D. Germline assignment: CDR1 KGHSH and CDR2 LQKENI. Trimming left V 3 bases short and J 0 bases short, with 8 bases between. The CDR3 is 14 residues long. The CDR3 spells CASSPTALNTEAFF. In DNA form, the CDR3 reads TGTGCCAGCTCACCCACAGCCTTGAACACTGAAGCTTTCTTT.

The rearrangement links TRBV30 to TRBJ2-2; D remains ambiguous. CDR1 and CDR2 (germline): GTSNPN, SVGIG (reference sequence). Deletions cut 7 bases from V and 3 bases from J, with 6 bases between. The CDR3 runs 11 residues. As DNA, the CDR3 is TGTGCCTCCTCCCACACCGGGGAGCTGTTTTTT. The encoded protein is CASSHTGELFF.

The J gene is TRBJ1-1, the V gene TRBV19, with D perhaps matching TRBD1 (5 bases). Per the germline V gene, CDR1 is LNHDA and CDR2 is SQIVND (reference sequence). With 6 bases removed from V and 3 bases from J, the gap between germline ends came to 20 bases. CDR3 length equals 16 residues. CDR3 in DNA: TGTGCCAGTAGGTCCCATGGAGAGGGGAGGGACACTGAAGCTTTCTTT. It codes for CASRSHGEGRDTEAFF.

This chain connects TRBV5-5 to TRBJ1-5; the D gene is possibly TRBD1 (6 bases). V dropped 0 bases and J dropped 7 bases, with 20 bases sitting between them. Germline lookup yields CDR1 SGHKS and CDR2 YYEKEE (reference sequence). The CDR3 has 17 residues. In nucleotides, the CDR3 is TGTGCCAGCAGCTTGGGGTCGGCACAGGGATTAGGCCAGCCCCAGCATTTT. It translates to CASSLGSAQGLGQPQHF.

This chain links TRBV5-1 with TRBJ1-2; 8 nucleotides agree with TRBD1. The CDR3 covers 16 residues. Germline CDR1 reads SGHRS; CDR2 reads YFSETQ. The V and J ends lost 3 bases and 2 bases, in that order; junction bases with no gene match: 9. The CDR3 spells CASSSSGTGANYGYTF. DNA for the CDR3: TGCGCCAGCAGCTCCTCCGGGACAGGTGCGAACTATGGCTACACCTTC.